Listed below are T cell receptor beta chains from one sample, sequenced in a study of blood T cell repertoires in COVID-19. TCRdb's table, derived via immunoSEQ multiplex PCR, lists solely in-frame clones and lacks some. The sample holds some 260,000 clones, 70% to 90% seen once. The sequencing input was peripheral blood. These receptors came from a young man with active or convalescent COVID-19. Each CDR3 is given with its conserved first and last residue.

J	V	CDR3
TRBJ2-5	TRBV6-4	CASSDTPGQGMETQYF
TRBJ2-7	TRBV5-4	CASSLGTSGIYEQYF
TRBJ1-1	TRBV5-6	CASSLRVNTEAFF
TRBJ1-5	TRBV28	CASSPRGAGPQPQHF
TRBJ1-1	TRBV3-1/TRBV3-2	CASSKTGGTEAFF
TRBJ2-1	TRBV5-8	CASSPSGLAGVSYEQFF
TRBJ2-1	TRBV2	CASSEGGHRAPYNEQFF
TRBJ1-4	TRBV5-1	CASSLGSGEKLFF
TRBJ2-7	TRBV6-2/TRBV6-3	CASSYPTPSQQYF
TRBJ1-5	TRBV5-8	CASSLASAGQPQHF
TRBJ2-5	TRBV24-1	CATSDPVGADQETQYF
TRBJ1-5	TRBV19	CASSTGQGALKPQHF
TRBJ2-5	TRBV12-5	CASGRGLAGARGTQYF
TRBJ1-1	TRBV4-3	CASSQDRESEAFF
TRBJ2-1	TRBV4-3	CASSRRAETYNEQFF
TRBJ2-1	TRBV9	CASSVGASGRDNNEQFF
TRBJ1-1	TRBV4-3	CASSQDRGTALNTEAFF